This T cell receptor beta chain emerged from a study of shared clonotypes between healthy human individuals. Whole-study findings and limits: Exclusively blood specimens were collected; tissue repertoires likely differ. Sequencing depth was a factor that was expected to affect clonotype sharing among donors.

Original processing methods: ImmunoSEQ gave junction-only sequences without quality scores, so filtering differed. Produced via immunoSEQ multiplex PCR; TCRdb's table is partial and in-frame only. V and J calls and clone size are as listed in that table; D and trimming were resolved from the DNA. The sample carries hundreds of thousands of clones, around 77% recorded once. Of note for this clone: Antigen specificity is unknown.

Donors comprised only Caucasian adults living in Nashville, Tennessee. Germline assignment: CDR1 SGHRS and CDR2 YFSETQ. CDR3 length equals 15 residues. V was clipped by 4 bases and J by 4 bases; unmatched bases: 8. The sequenced sample consisted of PBMCs. The TCR originated in a woman aged 40 to 55 in good health. Some clones in this sample may be carry-over from other donors' samples. The V and J genes are TRBV5-1 and TRBJ1-1; 9 bases line up with TRBD1. The chain's CDR3 is CASSLSGTGSTEAFF. The CDR3 DNA is TGCGCCAGCAGCCTTTCCGGGACAGGGAGCACTGAAGCTTTCTTT.